One sample yielded the 22 T cell receptor beta chains listed below, sequenced in a study of control samples from healthy donors and cancer patients. Some clones are missing from TCRdb's copy, which holds only in-frame ones; the method was immunoSEQ multiplex PCR. The sample gives some 98,000 clones, around 84% of which show up once; 38% is in the top ten. The sample comprised PBMCs. The receptors were gathered from a man between 65 and 85 years old with lung cancer.

CDR3 loop: CASGTGDKNIQYF. The CDR3 DNA reads as TGTGCTAGTGGAACAGGGGATAAAAACATTCAGTACTTC. This rearrangement joins TRBV12-5 to TRBJ2-4; 7 bases align to TRBD1. CDR1 and CDR2 from the germline V gene are LGHNT and FRNRAP. This CDR3 has 13 amino acids. V was clipped by 6 bases and J by 4 bases; unmatched bases: 3.

This chain links TRBV7-2 with TRBJ2-3, with D perhaps matching TRBD2 (5 bases). Trimming removed 3 bases at V and 4 bases at J, with 11 bases between. Germline assignment: CDR1 SGHTA and CDR2 FQGNSA. The CDR3 is made up of 14 amino acids. CDR3 residues: CASSFGSRADTQYF. In DNA form, the CDR3 reads TGTGCCAGCAGCTTTGGGTCGAGGGCAGATACGCAGTATTTT.

This chain joins TRBV29-1 and TRBJ1-2, with D hard to call. The CDR3 is 11 residues long. CDR1 and CDR2 from the germline V gene are SQVTM and ANQGSEA. Trimming pared 3 bases from V and 8 bases from J, leaving 10 bases between. Written as DNA, the CDR3 is TGCAGCGTTGAGACCCGAACGGGCTACACCTTC. As protein: CSVETRTGYTF.

The chain carries TRBV5-1 and TRBJ1-1; D unclear. V was clipped by 7 bases and J by 5 bases, with 21 bases between them. CDR1 is SGHRS, CDR2 YFSETQ, per germline. The CDR3 contains 15 residues. In nucleotides, the CDR3 is TGCGCCAGCGAGCCTGGGATCCATATGGTGACTGAAGCTTTCTTT. This codes for CASEPGIHMVTEAFF.

The chain recombines TRBV21-1 with TRBJ2-2. TRBV21-1 counts as a pseudogene. The CDR3 runs to 18 residues. In DNA, the CDR3 is TGTGCCAGCAGCAAAGGCCCCTCCGGGACCCCGAACACCGGGGAGCTGTTTTTT. Protein: CASSKGPSGTPNTGELFF.

The genes are TRBV6-5 and TRBJ2-7, with D tentatively TRBD1 (6 bases). The ends were cut back, 7 bases at V and 5 bases at J, with 18 bases in the middle. The CDR3 length is 14 residues. Germline CDR1 reads MNHEY; CDR2 reads SVGAGI. The CDR3 coding sequence is TGTGCCAGCACTGGGGGTGGGGGCCTCCACGAGCAGTACTTC. Residues: CASTGGGGLHEQYF.

The chain uses TRBV28 and TRBJ1-3, with TRBD1 matching over 7 bases. Germline-derived CDR1 and CDR2 are MDHEN and SYDVKM. The V and J ends lost 6 bases and 0 bases, in that order; junction bases with no gene match: 5. CDR3 size: 15 residues. The CDR3 reads CASRHRGSSGNTIYF. CDR3 bases: TGTGCCAGCAGGCACAGGGGAAGCTCTGGAAACACCATATATTTT.

The chain carries TRBV10-2 and TRBJ1-2, with TRBD1 identical over 8 bases. The V gene's germline CDR1 is WSHSY and CDR2 SAAADI. Trimming removed 4 bases from V and 4 bases from J; junction bases left unmatched: 5. This CDR3 is built from 14 residues. The CDR3, as DNA: TGCGCCAGCAGTGTAGGACAGGGATCCTATGGCTACACCTTC. Its translation is CASSVGQGSYGYTF.

This clone was detected a few times. V and J are TRBV7-8 and TRBJ2-1, with D uncertain. In germline, CDR1 is SGHVS, CDR2 FQNEAQ. The CDR3 sequence is 12 residues long. Trimming cost V 1 base and J 5 bases, with 3 bases left between them. CDR3: CASSLGHNEQFF. CDR3 nucleotide sequence: TGTGCCAGCAGCTTAGGCCACAATGAGCAGTTCTTC.

In DNA, the CDR3 is TGTGCCAGCAGCTTGTGGGAGAATGAAAAACTGTTTTTT. Protein sequence: CASSLWENEKLFF. The chain links TRBV5-5 to TRBJ1-4; D is undetermined. This CDR3 spans 13 amino acids. Trimming took off 1 base at V and 5 bases at J, with 6 bases between the two ends. CDR1 is SGHKS, CDR2 YYEKEE, per germline (reference sequence).

This chain joins TRBV3-1 (or the pseudogene TRBV3-2) and TRBJ2-3; 7 bases are a match to TRBD1. Trimming cost V 8 bases and J 0 bases; bases outside gene matches: 11. The CDR3 runs to 16 residues. Germline-derived CDR1 and CDR2 are LGHDT and YNNKEL (reference sequence). This CDR3 is CASRRTGLSSTDTQYF. Here the CDR3 DNA reads TGTGCCAGCCGGAGGACAGGACTTTCTAGCACAGATACGCAGTATTTT.

The chain joins TRBV7-2 to TRBJ1-6; weak D call: TRBD1 (6 bases). Trimming removed 4 bases from V and 1 base from J, with 17 bases in between. The CDR3 loop spans 18 amino acids. The germline CDR1 and CDR2 sequences are SGHTA and FQGNSA. The CDR3 protein is CASSSRGGRTSYNSPLHF. Here the CDR3 DNA reads TGTGCCAGCAGCTCTAGAGGGGGAAGGACGTCCTATAATTCACCCCTCCACTTT.

The chain has TRBV15 and TRBJ1-3, with D perhaps TRBD1 (6 bases). This CDR3 has 16 amino acids. With 1 base removed from V and 0 bases from J, the gap between germline ends came to 10 bases. Germline V gene lookup returns CDR1 LNHNV and CDR2 YYDKDF (reference sequence). The CDR3 DNA reads TGTGCCACCAGCAGAGTGGACAGTTACTCTGGAAACACCATATATTTT. This gives the protein CATSRVDSYSGNTIYF. Supplemented by reference TRBV15 and TRBJ1-3, the full variable domain reads DAMVIQNPRYQVTQFGKPVTLSCSQTLNHNVMYWYQQKSSQAPKLLFHYYDKDFNNEADTPDNFQSRRPNTSFCFLDIRSPGLGDTAMYLCATSRVDSYSGNTIYFGEGSWLTVV.

CDR3 coding DNA: TGTGCCAGCAGTCCCTACGGACAGGGGAATCAGCCCCAGCATTTT. This codes for CASSPYGQGNQPQHF. The V and J genes are TRBV6-2 or TRBV6-3 and TRBJ1-5; the match to TRBD1 covers 9 bases. CDR3 length equals 15 residues. The germline gives CDR1 MNHEY, CDR2 SVGEGT. Trimming cost V 5 bases and J 4 bases; bases outside gene matches: 6.

This clone was recorded once. The chain couples TRBV24-1 to TRBJ2-7, with 7 bases lining up with TRBD1. This CDR3 spans 12 amino acids. The trim removed 5 bases at V and 8 bases at J, leaving 5 bases unmatched. Germline V lookup: CDR1 KGHDR, CDR2 SFDVKD. This CDR3 is CATSVGGIKQYF. Written as DNA, the CDR3 is TGTGCCACCAGTGTAGGGGGCATAAAGCAGTACTTC.

The chain combines TRBV3-1 (or the pseudogene TRBV3-2) with TRBJ2-2; D gene unclear. The CDR3 covers 15 residues. Germline values: CDR1 LGHDT, CDR2 YNNKEL (reference sequence). V lost 3 bases, J lost 6 bases, and 14 bases lay in between. The CDR3 reads CASSHQAWGAGELFF. The CDR3 coding sequence is TGTGCCAGCAGCCACCAGGCTTGGGGTGCCGGGGAGCTGTTTTTT.

The rearrangement joins TRBV9 to TRBJ2-4, with a weak D call TRBD1 (6 bases). CDR3 size: 18 residues. V was cut by 5 bases and J by 0 bases, with 21 bases left in between. Germline CDR1 is SGDLS and CDR2 is YYNGEE. CDR3 sequence (DNA): TGTGCCAGCAGTCCCACTACCAGGGGAAATCTAGCCAAAAACATTCAGTACTTC. Protein product: CASSPTTRGNLAKNIQYF.

The genes are TRBV7-9 and TRBJ2-1; no firm D call. CDR1 SEHNR and CDR2 FQNEAQ come from the germline V gene (reference sequence). V lost 3 bases to trimming and J lost 8 bases, with 2 bases between them. The CDR3 extends over 10 amino acids. The CDR3 DNA reads as TGTGCCAGCAGCTTCGATGAGCAGTTCTTC. Protein sequence: CASSFDEQFF.

The chain uses TRBV11-3 and TRBJ2-3; the match to TRBD2 covers 8 bases. V trimming: 5 bases; J trimming: 2 bases; junction bases outside the gene matches: 6. The CDR3 extends over 15 amino acids. Looked up from germline, CDR1 is SGHNT and CDR2 is YENEEA. CDR3 nucleotides: TGTGCCAGCAGCCTCAGCGGGGGACCCACAGATACGCAGTATTTT. Amino acids: CASSLSGGPTDTQYF.

The rearrangement uses TRBV7-9 and TRBJ2-2; TRBD2 might be the D (5 bases). This CDR3 spans 15 amino acids. Germline lookup yields CDR1 SEHNR and CDR2 FQNEAQ (reference sequence). V was shortened by 2 bases and J by 1 base, with 8 bases between the two germline ends. The CDR3 region is CASSLREMNTGELFF. CDR3 nucleotide sequence: TGTGCCAGCAGCTTAAGGGAGATGAACACCGGGGAGCTGTTTTTT.

The chain is built from TRBV24-1 and TRBJ1-1, with 7 nucleotides matching TRBD1. The germline V gene has CDR1 KGHDR and CDR2 SFDVKD. V was pared by 6 bases and J by 5 bases, with 14 bases of the junction left unmatched. This CDR3 contains 16 residues. In nucleotides, the CDR3 is TGTGCCACCAGTAACAGTCGACAGGGCCCGGGGACTGAAGCTTTCTTT. It codes for CATSNSRQGPGTEAFF.

J is TRBJ1-2 and V is TRBV30; a weak D match, TRBD1 (6 bases). Germline lookup yields CDR1 GTSNPN and CDR2 SVGIG (reference sequence). The CDR3 consists of 14 residues. Trimming cost V 3 bases and J 8 bases, with 19 bases left between them. For the CDR3, the DNA is TGTGCCTGGAGCTCCATAGGGGGGACACGGGGCTACACCTTC. It encodes CAWSSIGGTRGYTF.